This T cell receptor beta chain derives from a study of Graves' ophthalmopathy and Graves' hyperthyroidism. The sequenced template was RNA, covering the TCR beta CDR3 region. RT-PCR was first run with HTBI primers, then multiplex PCR in a second round. Via MiXCR, TCRdb re-called the multiplex PCR reads, giving one row per CDR3 protein. The sample includes about 620,000 distinct CDR3 sequences, 22% of them seen just once. General study findings and limits: Also, most clonotypes expanded in the thyroid above 0.001 frequency appeared in blood.

On this clonotype itself: The antigen is not known.

V was shortened by 4 bases and J by 6 bases, with 13 bases between the two germline ends. Germline V gene data show CDR1 as SGHTA and CDR2 as FQGNSA. CDR3 size: 13 residues. The source material was peripheral blood. V is TRBV7-2 and J is TRBJ2-7; possible D gene TRBD2, 5 bases. The receptor's source is a woman aged 18-30 years with stable Graves' hyperthyroidism. Some clones in this sample may be carry-over from other donors' samples. CDR3 coding DNA: TGTGCCAGCAGCTCATTCATTGGAGGCGAGCAGTACTTC. Residues: CASSSFIGGEQYF.